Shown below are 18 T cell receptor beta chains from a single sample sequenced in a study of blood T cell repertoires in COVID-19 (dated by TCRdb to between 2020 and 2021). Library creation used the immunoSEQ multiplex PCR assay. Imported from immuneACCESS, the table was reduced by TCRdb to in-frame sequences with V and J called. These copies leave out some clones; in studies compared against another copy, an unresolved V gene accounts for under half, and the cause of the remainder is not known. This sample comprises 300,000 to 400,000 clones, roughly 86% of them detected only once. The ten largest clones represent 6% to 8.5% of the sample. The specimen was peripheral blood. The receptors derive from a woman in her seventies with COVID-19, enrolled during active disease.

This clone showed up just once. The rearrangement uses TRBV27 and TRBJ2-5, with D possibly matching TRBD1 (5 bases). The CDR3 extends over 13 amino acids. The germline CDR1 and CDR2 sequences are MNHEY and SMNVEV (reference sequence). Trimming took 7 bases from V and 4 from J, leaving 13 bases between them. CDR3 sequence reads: CASMGRVRETQYF. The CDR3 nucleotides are TGTGCCAGCATGGGCAGGGTTCGAGAGACCCAGTACTTC.

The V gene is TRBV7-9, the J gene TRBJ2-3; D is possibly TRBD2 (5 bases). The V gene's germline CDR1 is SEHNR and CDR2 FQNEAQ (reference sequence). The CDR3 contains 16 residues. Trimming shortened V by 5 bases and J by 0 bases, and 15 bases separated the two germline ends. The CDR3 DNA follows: TGTGCCAGCAGCCCCGGCCGGGAATGGAGCACAGATACGCAGTATTTT. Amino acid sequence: CASSPGREWSTDTQYF.

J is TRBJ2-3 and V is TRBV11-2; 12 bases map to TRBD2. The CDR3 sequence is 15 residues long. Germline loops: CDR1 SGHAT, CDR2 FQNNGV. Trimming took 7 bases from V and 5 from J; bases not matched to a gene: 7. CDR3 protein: CASNPSGGARDTQYF. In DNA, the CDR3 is TGTGCCAGCAACCCTAGCGGGGGGGCTAGAGATACGCAGTATTTT.

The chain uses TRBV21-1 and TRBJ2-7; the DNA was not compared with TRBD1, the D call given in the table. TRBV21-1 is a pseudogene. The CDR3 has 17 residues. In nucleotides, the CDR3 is TGTGCCAGCAGCAACCCACAGGGGCTGCTCAGATCCTACGAGCAGTACTTC. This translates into CASSNPQGLLRSYEQYF.

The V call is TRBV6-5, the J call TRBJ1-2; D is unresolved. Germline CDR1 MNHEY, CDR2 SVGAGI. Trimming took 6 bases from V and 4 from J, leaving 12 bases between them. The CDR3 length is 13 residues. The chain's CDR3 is CASRQPFSYGYTF. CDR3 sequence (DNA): TGTGCCAGCAGACAGCCGTTCTCCTATGGCTACACCTTC.

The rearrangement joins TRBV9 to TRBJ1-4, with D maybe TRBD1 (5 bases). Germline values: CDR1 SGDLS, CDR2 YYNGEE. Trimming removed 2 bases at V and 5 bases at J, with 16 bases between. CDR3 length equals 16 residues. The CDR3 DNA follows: TGTGCCAGCAGCGTGGGGTCGGCAGGACACAATGAAAAACTGTTTTTT. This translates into CASSVGSAGHNEKLFF.

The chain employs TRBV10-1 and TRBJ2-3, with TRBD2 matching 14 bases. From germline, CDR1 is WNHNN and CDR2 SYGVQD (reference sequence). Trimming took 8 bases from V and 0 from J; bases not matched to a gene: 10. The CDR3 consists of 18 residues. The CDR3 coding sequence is TGCGCCAGCTCCCGTGGGACTAGCGGGGGACTTAGCACAGATACGCAGTATTTT. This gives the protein CASSRGTSGGLSTDTQYF.

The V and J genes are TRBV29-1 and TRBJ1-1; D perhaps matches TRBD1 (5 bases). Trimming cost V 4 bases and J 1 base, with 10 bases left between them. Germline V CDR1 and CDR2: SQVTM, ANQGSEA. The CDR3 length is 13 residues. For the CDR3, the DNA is TGCAGCGTTGGGGGGACTACGAACACTGAAGCTTTCTTT. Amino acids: CSVGGTTNTEAFF.

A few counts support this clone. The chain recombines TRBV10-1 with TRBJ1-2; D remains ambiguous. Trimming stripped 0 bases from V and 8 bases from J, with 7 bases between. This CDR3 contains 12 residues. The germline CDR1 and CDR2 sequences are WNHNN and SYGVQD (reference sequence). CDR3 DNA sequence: TGCGCCAGCAGTGAGTCGCGCAGGGGCTACACCTTC. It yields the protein CASSESRRGYTF.

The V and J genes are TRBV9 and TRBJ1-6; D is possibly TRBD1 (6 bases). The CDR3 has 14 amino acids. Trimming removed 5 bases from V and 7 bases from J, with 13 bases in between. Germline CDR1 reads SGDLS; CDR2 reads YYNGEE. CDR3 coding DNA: TGTGCCAGCAGTCAACAGGGTACGAATTCACCCCTCCACTTT. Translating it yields CASSQQGTNSPLHF.

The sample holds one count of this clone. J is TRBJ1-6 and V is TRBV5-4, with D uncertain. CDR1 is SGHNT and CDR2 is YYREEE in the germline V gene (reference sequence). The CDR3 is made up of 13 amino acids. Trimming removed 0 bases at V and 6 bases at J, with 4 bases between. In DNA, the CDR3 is TGTGCCAGCAGCTTGGACAGTAATTCACCCCTCCACTTT. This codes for CASSLDSNSPLHF.

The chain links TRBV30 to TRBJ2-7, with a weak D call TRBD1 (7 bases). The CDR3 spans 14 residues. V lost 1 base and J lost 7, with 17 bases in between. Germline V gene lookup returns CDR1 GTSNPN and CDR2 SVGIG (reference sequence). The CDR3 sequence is CAWSAGQGGREQYF. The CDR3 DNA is TGTGCCTGGAGTGCCGGGCAGGGGGGCAGAGAGCAGTACTTC.

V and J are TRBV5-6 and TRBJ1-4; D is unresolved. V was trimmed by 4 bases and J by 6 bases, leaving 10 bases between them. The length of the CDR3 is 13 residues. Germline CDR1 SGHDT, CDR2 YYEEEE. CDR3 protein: CASSPGPDEKLFF. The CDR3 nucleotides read TGTGCCAGCAGCCCCGGTCCTGATGAAAAACTGTTTTTT.

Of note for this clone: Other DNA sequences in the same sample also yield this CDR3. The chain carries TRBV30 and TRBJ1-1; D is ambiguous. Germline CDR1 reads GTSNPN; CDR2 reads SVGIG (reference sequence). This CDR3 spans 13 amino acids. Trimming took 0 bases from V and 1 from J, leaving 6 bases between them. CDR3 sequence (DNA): TGTGCCTGGAGTGTGGCAGGGAACACTGAAGCTTTCTTT. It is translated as CAWSVAGNTEAFF.

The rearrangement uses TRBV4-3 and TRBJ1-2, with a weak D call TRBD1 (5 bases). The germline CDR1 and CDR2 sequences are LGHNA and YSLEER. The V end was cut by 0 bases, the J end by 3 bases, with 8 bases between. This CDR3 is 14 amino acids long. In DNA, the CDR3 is TGCGCCAGCAGCCAAGATCTAGGGGACTATGGCTACACCTTC. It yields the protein CASSQDLGDYGYTF.

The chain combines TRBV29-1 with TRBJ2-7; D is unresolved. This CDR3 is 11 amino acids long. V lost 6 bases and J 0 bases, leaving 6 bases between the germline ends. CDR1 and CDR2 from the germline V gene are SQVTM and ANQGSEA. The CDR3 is CSVRVSYEQYF. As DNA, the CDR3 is TGCAGCGTCCGAGTCTCCTACGAGCAGTACTTC.

CDR3 amino acids: CASSSNLNTEAFF. The CDR3 nucleotides read TGTGCCAGCAGTTCCAACCTAAACACTGAAGCTTTCTTT. The rearrangement uses TRBV2 and TRBJ1-1; D gene ambiguous. The CDR3 sequence is 13 residues long. The V gene's germline CDR1 is SNHLY and CDR2 FYNNEI. The ends were cut back, 5 bases at V and 2 bases at J, with 9 bases in the middle.

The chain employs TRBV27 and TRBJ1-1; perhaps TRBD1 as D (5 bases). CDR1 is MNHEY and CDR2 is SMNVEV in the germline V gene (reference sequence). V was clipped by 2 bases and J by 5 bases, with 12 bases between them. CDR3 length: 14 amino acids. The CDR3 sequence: CASSLGAGWTEAFF. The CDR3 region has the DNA TGTGCCAGCAGTTTAGGGGCAGGCTGGACTGAAGCTTTCTTT.